The 31 T cell receptor beta chains below come from one sample, sequenced in a study of Tregs in tolerant kidney transplant recipients. The nonmyeloablative bone marrow transplants came from related graft donors, with transient mixed chimerism. The table came from immunoSEQ multiplex PCR; TCRdb's copy has only in-frame clones and leaves some out. The sample gives more than 70,000 clones, roughly nine tenths of which show up once; approximately 1.4% is in the top ten. Sequences were derived from CD4+ T cells from blood (PBMCs), sampled 24 months after the transplant. Receptor source: a human patient who received a combined kidney and bone marrow transplant. The T cells may come from the graft donor.

A note on this clone: Other DNA sequences from this sample encode an identical CDR3 as well. The gene calls are TRBV2 and TRBJ1-6, with unresolved D. CDR1 is SNHLY and CDR2 is FYNNEI in the germline V gene. The V and J ends lost 8 bases and 5 bases respectively, with 13 bases between them. This CDR3 is built from 14 residues. The CDR3 bases are TGTGCCAGCTCAAACCGGGTCAATAATTCACCCCTCCACTTT. It encodes CASSNRVNNSPLHF. The whole variable domain, filled in from reference TRBV2 and TRBJ1-6, reads EPEVTQTPSHQVTQMGQEVILRCVPISNHLYFYWYRQILGQKVEFLVSFYNNEISEKSEIFDDQFSVERPDGSNFTLKIRSTKLEDSAMYFCASSNRVNNSPLHFGNGTRLTVT.

For this clone: Other DNA sequences in this sample translate to the same CDR3. CDR3 nucleotides: TGTGCCAGCAGTGCGGGACAGCACTATAATTCACCCCTCCACTTT. Translating gives CASSAGQHYNSPLHF. V is TRBV6-1 and J is TRBJ1-6; 7 nucleotides match TRBD1. Per germline, CDR1 MNHNS and CDR2 SASEGT. The CDR3 loop spans 15 amino acids. Germline trimming cut 4 bases from V and 3 bases from J; bases unmatched to any gene: 3.

The table lists this clone with a few counts. The V call is TRBV2, the J call TRBJ2-7; D is perhaps TRBD1 (6 bases). The CDR3 loop spans 16 amino acids. Germline CDR1 reads SNHLY; CDR2 reads FYNNEI. Trimming removed 1 base from V and 1 base from J, with 14 bases in between. The CDR3 DNA is TGTGCCAGCAGTGAAGATCCTGGCAGGGGATCCTACGAGCAGTACTTC. Protein sequence: CASSEDPGRGSYEQYF.

This rearrangement joins TRBV4-3 to TRBJ2-1, with 13 bases that match TRBD2. V gave up 5 bases and J gave up 9 bases; unmatched junction bases: 10. Per the germline V gene, CDR1 is LGHNA and CDR2 is YSLEER. The CDR3 spans 16 residues. The CDR3 region has the DNA TGCGCCAGCAGCGCAGGACTAGCGGGAGTCTTAGCTGAGCAGTTCTTC. It yields the protein CASSAGLAGVLAEQFF.

The chain is built from TRBV4-3 and TRBJ2-4, with D possibly TRBD1 on 6 matching bases. CDR3 length: 17 residues. Germline CDR1 reads LGHNA; CDR2 reads YSLEER. V was trimmed by 1 base and J by 1 base, leaving 14 bases between them. The CDR3, as DNA: TGCGCCAGCAGCCAAGCCGACAGGTGGATGGCCAAAAACATTCAGTACTTC. This codes for CASSQADRWMAKNIQYF.

V is TRBV5-8 and J is TRBJ1-6, with a possible D match to TRBD1 (6 bases). The CDR3 contains 18 residues. Germline V gene sequence: CDR1 SGHTS, CDR2 YDEGEE. Trimming pared 4 bases from V and 0 bases from J, leaving 17 bases between. For the CDR3, the DNA is TGTGCCAGCAGCAGGCTCCAGGGGTTATCCTCCTATAATTCACCCCTCCACTTT. Encoded protein: CASSRLQGLSSYNSPLHF.

The rearrangement links TRBV19 to TRBJ2-2; 7 bases match TRBD2. Trimming took 4 bases from V and 7 from J; bases not matched to a gene: 6. Germline loops: CDR1 LNHDA, CDR2 SQIVND (reference sequence). The CDR3 contains 14 residues. The CDR3 is CASSSGRTIGELFF. The CDR3 DNA reads as TGTGCCAGTAGTAGCGGGAGAACGATCGGGGAGCTGTTTTTT.

This sequence joins TRBV30 and TRBJ2-1, with 14 bases aligning to TRBD2. V lost 1 base and J lost 2; bases outside the gene matches: 7. CDR3 length equals 18 residues. Germline values: CDR1 GTSNPN, CDR2 SVGIG (reference sequence). In DNA form, the CDR3 reads TGTGCCTGGAGTGCCGACCGGACTAGCGGGAGGACCTACAATGAGCAGTTCTTC. Translation gives CAWSADRTSGRTYNEQFF.

CDR3 bases: TGTGCCAGCATCAGGACTCCCAACAATGAGCAGTTCTTC. Translation gives CASIRTPNNEQFF. V usage is TRBV2 and J usage is TRBJ2-1, with D possibly TRBD2 on 5 matching bases. This CDR3 contains 13 residues. Trimming shortened V by 7 bases and J by 5 bases, and 12 bases separated the two germline ends. Germline-derived CDR1 and CDR2 are SNHLY and FYNNEI. Using reference TRBV2 and TRBJ2-1 for the parts outside the CDR3, the full variable domain is EPEVTQTPSHQVTQMGQEVILRCVPISNHLYFYWYRQILGQKVEFLVSFYNNEISEKSEIFDDQFSVERPDGSNFTLKIRSTKLEDSAMYFCASIRTPNNEQFFGPGTRLTVL.

V is TRBV28 and J is TRBJ1-5; no clear D gene. CDR1 MDHEN and CDR2 SYDVKM come from the germline V gene. V was pared by 5 bases and J by 3 bases, with 26 bases between. This CDR3 contains 19 residues. CDR3 in amino acids: CASSPNGRGYSGVNQPQHF. In DNA form, the CDR3 reads TGTGCCAGCAGTCCGAATGGCCGTGGATATTCGGGAGTCAATCAGCCCCAGCATTTT.

The V gene is TRBV2, the J gene TRBJ1-2, with TRBD1 identical over 7 bases. The J segment lost 5 bases and the V segment lost 6 bases, leaving 6 bases of the junction unmatched. This CDR3 has 13 residues. Germline-derived CDR1 and CDR2 are SNHLY and FYNNEI. The DNA of the CDR3 is TGTGCCAGCAGAAAAGAGGGGGCATATGGCTACACCTTC. This translates into CASRKEGAYGYTF.

This clone has just a few counts. This chain connects TRBV25-1 to TRBJ1-1, with TRBD1 identical over 7 bases. CDR3 length equals 15 residues. The V gene's germline CDR1 is MGHDK and CDR2 SYGVNS. V lost 2 bases and J lost 3; bases outside the gene matches: 6. DNA for the CDR3: TGTGCCAGCAGTGAACCAGGCGACAGGGACACTGAAGCTTTCTTT. Residues: CASSEPGDRDTEAFF.

This sequence joins TRBV27 and TRBJ2-1; TRBD2 matches 10 bases. Germline CDR1 reads MNHEY; CDR2 reads SMNVEV (reference sequence). CDR3 length: 17 amino acids. V gave up 0 bases and J gave up 7 bases; unmatched junction bases: 9. Here the CDR3 DNA reads TGTGCCAGCAGTTTATCGATCCAGCGGGGGGGAACAAATGAGCAGTTCTTC. Translation gives CASSLSIQRGGTNEQFF.

The chain combines TRBV30 with TRBJ2-1; 14 bases line up with TRBD2. Germline CDR1 is GTSNPN and CDR2 is SVGIG (reference sequence). The V gene end was trimmed by 4 bases and the J gene end by 0 bases; junction bases not matched to a gene: 8. CDR3 length: 18 residues. CDR3 nucleotide sequence: TGTGCCTGGATGGGACTAGCGGGGGCCAGGAGCTCCTACAATGAGCAGTTCTTC. Translating it yields CAWMGLAGARSSYNEQFF. The full variable domain, its missing parts supplied by reference TRBV30 and TRBJ2-1, is SQTIHQWPATLVQPVGSPLSLECTVEGTSNPNLYWYRQAAGRGLQLLFYSVGIGQISSEVPQNLSASRPQDRQFILSSKKLLLSDSGFYLCAWMGLAGARSSYNEQFFGPGTRLTVL.

This sequence joins TRBV7-2 and TRBJ2-1, with 16 bases fitting TRBD2. The CDR3 covers 19 residues. The V and J ends lost 1 base and 12 bases, in that order; junction bases with no gene match: 15. Germline CDR1 and CDR2: SGHTA and FQGNSA. The CDR3 loop reads CASSLGPLLGTSGRAGQFF. The CDR3 region has the DNA TGTGCCAGCAGCTTAGGCCCTCTATTGGGGACTAGCGGGAGGGCGGGGCAGTTCTTC. Looking up the rest from reference TRBV7-2 and TRBJ2-1 gives the full variable domain: GAGVSQSPSNKVTEKGKDVELRCDPISGHTALYWYRQSLGQGLEFLIYFQGNSAPDKSGLPSDRFSAERTGGSVSTLTIQRTQQEDSAVYLCASSLGPLLGTSGRAGQFFGPGTRLTVL.

In its sample, this clone was seen once. The chain links TRBV11-3 to TRBJ2-7, with a possible D match to TRBD2 (6 bases). Germline-derived CDR1 and CDR2 are SGHNT and YENEEA. The V end lost 1 base, the J end lost 0 bases, and 16 bases lay between the germline ends. The CDR3 is 17 residues long. This CDR3 is CASSLGVGGGLSYEQYF. In DNA form, the CDR3 reads TGTGCCAGCAGCTTAGGGGTGGGGGGAGGTCTCTCCTACGAGCAGTACTTC.

The chain uses TRBV9 and TRBJ1-5; D is unclear. The V and J ends lost 4 bases and 9 bases respectively, with 17 bases between them. The CDR3 loop spans 14 amino acids. Germline V gene data show CDR1 as SGDLS and CDR2 as YYNGEE. The CDR3 sequence: CASSYMIEGGPQHF. Here the CDR3 DNA reads TGTGCCAGCAGCTACATGATAGAGGGAGGGCCCCAGCATTTT.

This chain connects TRBV2 to TRBJ1-6, with TRBD1 matching 9 bases. The germline gives CDR1 SNHLY, CDR2 FYNNEI. The CDR3 is 15 residues long. The V segment lost 1 base and the J segment 9 bases; nucleotides outside the gene matches: 4. The CDR3, as DNA: TGTGCCAGCAGTGAAGGGGGACAGGGCGGTTCACCCCTCCACTTT. It translates to CASSEGGQGGSPLHF.

This rearrangement joins TRBV5-1 to TRBJ1-2; D gene ambiguous. V lost 0 bases to trimming and J lost 3 bases, with 6 bases between them. The CDR3 has 13 amino acids. CDR1 is SGHRS, CDR2 YFSETQ, per germline. CDR3 sequence (DNA): TGCGCCAGCAGCTTGGAACTATACTATGGCTACACCTTC. This encodes CASSLELYYGYTF.

Only one count was recorded for this clone. DNA for the CDR3: TGCGCCAGCAGCCAAGACTCTGGAACGTCGACTAGCACAGATACGCAGTATTTT. This sequence encodes CASSQDSGTSTSTDTQYF. The J gene is TRBJ2-3, the V gene TRBV4-3; D remains ambiguous. This CDR3 spans 18 amino acids. V shed 0 bases and J shed 0 bases, with 16 bases lying between them. In germline, CDR1 is LGHNA, CDR2 YSLEER.

This chain uses TRBV7-2 with TRBJ2-3, with no clear D. V was cut by 5 bases and J by 1 base, with 10 bases left in between. Germline assignment: CDR1 SGHTA and CDR2 FQGNSA. This CDR3 has 14 amino acids. CDR3 protein: CASSQDRGTDTQYF. As DNA, the CDR3 is TGTGCCAGCAGCCAAGACCGGGGCACAGATACGCAGTATTTT.

The chain recombines TRBV29-1 with TRBJ1-4; weak D call: TRBD1 (5 bases). The germline V and J ends were trimmed by 5 bases and 5 bases, with 12 bases remaining between them. The CDR3 is 13 amino acids. Germline values: CDR1 SQVTM, CDR2 ANQGSEA. CDR3 region: CSVSRQFNEKLFF. The CDR3 coding sequence is TGCAGCGTTTCCCGACAGTTCAATGAAAAACTGTTTTTT.

This clone occurred a few times. This chain uses TRBV5-1 with TRBJ2-5; weak D call: TRBD2 (6 bases). The V and J ends lost 4 bases and 5 bases respectively, with 15 bases between them. Germline CDR1 and CDR2: SGHRS and YFSETQ. The CDR3 extends over 14 amino acids. DNA of the CDR3: TGCGCCAGCAGCCCCACGGGAGTTAGTGAGACCCAGTACTTC. This translates into CASSPTGVSETQYF.

V gene TRBV29-1 combines with J gene TRBJ2-7; D might be TRBD1 (6 bases). The CDR3 has 12 amino acids. Per germline, CDR1 SQVTM and CDR2 ANQGSEA. Trimming pared 6 bases from V and 2 bases from J, leaving 11 bases between. The CDR3 nucleotides read TGCAGCGTATACAGGGCGCCCTACGAGCAGTACTTC. The encoded protein is CSVYRAPYEQYF.

V gene TRBV6-4 combines with J gene TRBJ2-7; 13 bases are a match to TRBD2. Germline V gene data show CDR1 as MRHNA and CDR2 as SNTAGT. The CDR3 runs to 15 residues. The trim removed 4 bases at V and 3 bases at J, leaving 3 bases unmatched. CDR3 sequence reads: CASSGTSGSLYEQYF. The CDR3 nucleotides are TGTGCCAGCAGTGGGACTAGCGGGAGCCTCTACGAGCAGTACTTC.

In its sample, this clone was seen once. The chain employs TRBV7-9 and TRBJ1-1, with D tentatively TRBD1 (6 bases). The germline V gene has CDR1 SEHNR and CDR2 FQNEAQ (reference sequence). V was shortened by 5 bases and J by 1 base, with 11 bases between the two germline ends. The CDR3 has 14 residues. CDR3 region: CASSAQQGNTEAFF. CDR3 sequence (DNA): TGTGCCAGCAGCGCCCAACAGGGGAACACTGAAGCTTTCTTT. The full variable domain, with the rest looked up from reference TRBV7-9 and TRBJ1-1, is DTGVSQNPRHKITKRGQNVTFRCDPISEHNRLYWYRQTLGQGPEFLTYFQNEAQLEKSRLLSDRFSAERPKGSFSTLEIQRTEQGDSAMYLCASSAQQGNTEAFFGQGTRLTVV.

This chain connects TRBV7-3 to TRBJ2-2; D gene ambiguous. With 4 bases removed from V and 5 bases from J, the gap between germline ends came to 14 bases. Germline V gene lookup returns CDR1 SGHTA and CDR2 FQGTGA. The CDR3 extends over 15 amino acids. CDR3 DNA: TGTGCCAGCAGCTCTATTCCGGGTCCTACCGGGGAGCTGTTTTTT. This codes for CASSSIPGPTGELFF.

V is TRBV30 and J is TRBJ2-7; 10 positions match TRBD1. Unmatched junction bases numbered 8, after V lost 3 bases and J lost 3 bases. The CDR3 runs 15 residues. From germline, CDR1 is GTSNPN and CDR2 SVGIG (reference sequence). CDR3 nucleotide sequence: TGTGCCTGGAGGGCCGACAGGGGGCAAGGCTACGAGCAGTACTTC. Translated, it gives CAWRADRGQGYEQYF.

This clone was seen just once. This rearrangement joins TRBV15 to TRBJ2-1; 9 bases align to TRBD2. V gave up 5 bases and J gave up 8 bases; unmatched junction bases: 13. Germline assignment: CDR1 LNHNV and CDR2 YYDKDF (reference sequence). The CDR3 runs to 16 residues. As DNA, the CDR3 is TGTGCCACCAGCCGACCGCGGGGGGGCCTTAGAGATGAGCAGTTCTTC. This encodes CATSRPRGGLRDEQFF. Full variable domain (missing parts from reference TRBV15 and TRBJ2-1): DAMVIQNPRYQVTQFGKPVTLSCSQTLNHNVMYWYQQKSSQAPKLLFHYYDKDFNNEADTPDNFQSRRPNTSFCFLDIRSPGLGDTAMYLCATSRPRGGLRDEQFFGPGTRLTVL.

The rearrangement joins TRBV20-1 to TRBJ1-5; D may be TRBD1 (5 bases). V was trimmed by 6 bases and J by 13 bases, leaving 13 bases between them. Germline V lookup: CDR1 DFQATT, CDR2 SNEGSKA (reference sequence). The CDR3 has 10 residues. This chain's CDR3 is CSAGGEFQHF. The CDR3 DNA reads TGCAGTGCGGGGGGGGAGTTTCAGCATTTT.

V and J are TRBV2 and TRBJ2-1; 7 bases line up with TRBD2. This CDR3 spans 16 amino acids. Germline CDR1 and CDR2: SNHLY and FYNNEI. J lost 10 bases, V lost 1 base, and 13 bases had no gene match. CDR3 residues: CASSEGRLAIPIEQFF. The CDR3 region has the DNA TGTGCCAGCAGTGAAGGTAGACTAGCTATACCAATAGAGCAGTTCTTC. Full variable domain (outside the CDR3, taken from reference TRBV2 and TRBJ2-1): EPEVTQTPSHQVTQMGQEVILRCVPISNHLYFYWYRQILGQKVEFLVSFYNNEISEKSEIFDDQFSVERPDGSNFTLKIRSTKLEDSAMYFCASSEGRLAIPIEQFFGPGTRLTVL.